This T cell receptor beta chain was sequenced during a study of cytomegalovirus exposure and HLA in healthy donors. PCR used 60 Vbeta primers and 13 Jbeta primers. Some clones are missing from TCRdb's copy, which holds only in-frame ones; the method was immunoSEQ multiplex PCR. The sample contains around 84,000 clones, around 77% of which appear only once. The germline gives CDR1 LNHDA, CDR2 SQIVND (reference sequence). The CDR3 is 14 residues long. Trimming stripped 2 bases from V and 6 bases from J, with 11 bases between. The chain uses TRBV19 and TRBJ1-5; tentatively, D is TRBD1 (5 bases). Material: PBMCs. This receptor was identified in a man aged 45 to 65 in good health and CMV-seronegative. CDR3 nucleotides: TGTGCCAGTAGTATACGGGCGGGGGGTCAGCCCCAGCATTTT. Its protein is CASSIRAGGQPQHF.